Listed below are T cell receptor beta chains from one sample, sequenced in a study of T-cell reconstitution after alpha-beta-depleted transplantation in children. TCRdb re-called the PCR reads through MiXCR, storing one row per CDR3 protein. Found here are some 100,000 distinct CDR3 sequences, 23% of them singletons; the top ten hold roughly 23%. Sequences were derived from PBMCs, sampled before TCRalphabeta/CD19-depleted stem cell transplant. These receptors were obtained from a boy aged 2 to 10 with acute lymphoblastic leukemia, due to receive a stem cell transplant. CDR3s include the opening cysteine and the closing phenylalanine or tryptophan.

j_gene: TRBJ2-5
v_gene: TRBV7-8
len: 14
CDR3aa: CASSRGRVQETQYF

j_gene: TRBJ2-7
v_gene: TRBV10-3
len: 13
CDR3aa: CAASDRGRGEQYF

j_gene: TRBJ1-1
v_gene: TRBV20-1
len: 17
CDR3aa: CSARDRGQGVRNTEAFF

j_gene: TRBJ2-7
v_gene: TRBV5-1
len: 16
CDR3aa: CASSLAYSGGAFEQYF

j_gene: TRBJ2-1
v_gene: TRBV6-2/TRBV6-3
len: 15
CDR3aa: CASSYGAEGYNEQFF

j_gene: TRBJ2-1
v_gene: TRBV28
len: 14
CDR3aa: CASSGGGALNEQFF

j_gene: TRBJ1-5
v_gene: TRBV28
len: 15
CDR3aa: CASRGTASSNQPQHF

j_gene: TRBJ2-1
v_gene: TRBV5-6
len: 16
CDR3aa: CASSSWPRGAYNEQFF

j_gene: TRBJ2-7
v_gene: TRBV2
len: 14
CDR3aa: CASSFGRGAYEQYF

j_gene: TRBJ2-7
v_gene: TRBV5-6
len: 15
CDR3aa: CASSLVGHESYEQYF

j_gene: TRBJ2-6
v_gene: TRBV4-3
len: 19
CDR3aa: CASSQDPSGRFSGANVLTF

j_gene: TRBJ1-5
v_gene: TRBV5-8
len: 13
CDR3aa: CASSLDRDQPQHF

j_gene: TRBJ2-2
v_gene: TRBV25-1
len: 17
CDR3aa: CASSPGLAEGGAGELFF

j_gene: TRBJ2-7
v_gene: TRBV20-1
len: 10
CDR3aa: CSAGGNEQYF

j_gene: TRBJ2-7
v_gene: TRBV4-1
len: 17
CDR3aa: CASSPQVLRPSTYEQYF

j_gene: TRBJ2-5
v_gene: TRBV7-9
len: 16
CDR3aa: CASSFRASGGLETQYF

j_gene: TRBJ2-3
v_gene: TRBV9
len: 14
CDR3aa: CASSAEWGTDTQYF

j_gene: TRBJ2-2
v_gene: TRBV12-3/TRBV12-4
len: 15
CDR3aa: CASSLGLAETGELFF

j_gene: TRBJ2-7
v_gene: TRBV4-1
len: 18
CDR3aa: CASSQLGRASGGGNEQYF

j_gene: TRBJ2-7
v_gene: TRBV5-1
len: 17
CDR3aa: CASSSGLAGAPNGEQYF

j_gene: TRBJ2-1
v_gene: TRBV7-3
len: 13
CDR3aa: CASSESSYNEQFF

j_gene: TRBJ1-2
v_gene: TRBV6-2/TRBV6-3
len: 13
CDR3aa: CASSRTGDGGYTF

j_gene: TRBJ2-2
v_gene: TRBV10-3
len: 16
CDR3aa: CAISEVQTRNTGELFF

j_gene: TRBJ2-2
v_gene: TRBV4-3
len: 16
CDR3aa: CASSQVTGGDTGELFF

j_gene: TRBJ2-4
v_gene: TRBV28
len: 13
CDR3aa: CASSFTWNNIQYF

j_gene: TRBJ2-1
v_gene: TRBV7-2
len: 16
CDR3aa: CASSGYGSGTYNEQFF

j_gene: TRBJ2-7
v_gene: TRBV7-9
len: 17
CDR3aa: CASSFTTSGGLTYEQYF

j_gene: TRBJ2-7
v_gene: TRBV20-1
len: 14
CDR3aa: CSARDPRTGGEQYF

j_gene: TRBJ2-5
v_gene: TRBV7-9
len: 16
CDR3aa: CASSSGTGSVQETQYF

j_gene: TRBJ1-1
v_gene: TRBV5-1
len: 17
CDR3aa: CASSLDPRGYQNTEAFF

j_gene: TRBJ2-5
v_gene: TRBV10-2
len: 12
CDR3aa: CASGEAVETQYF

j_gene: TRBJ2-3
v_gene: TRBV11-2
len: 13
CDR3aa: CASSLDRGDTQYF

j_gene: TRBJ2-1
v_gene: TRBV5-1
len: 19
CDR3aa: CASSLGSSGIGRSYNEQFF

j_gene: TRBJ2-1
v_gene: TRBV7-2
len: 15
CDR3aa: CASSLTSGSQNEQFF

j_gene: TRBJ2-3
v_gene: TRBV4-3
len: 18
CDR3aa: CASSHGVPGLAGGDTQYF

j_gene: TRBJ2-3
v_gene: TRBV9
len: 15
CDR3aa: CASSVGSGTTDTQYF

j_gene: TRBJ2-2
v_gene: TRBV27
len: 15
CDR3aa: CASSYLGGATGELFF

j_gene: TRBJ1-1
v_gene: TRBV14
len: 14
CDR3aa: CASSRVRGNTEAFF

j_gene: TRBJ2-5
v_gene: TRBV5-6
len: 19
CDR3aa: CASSSPRERRGLVRETQYF

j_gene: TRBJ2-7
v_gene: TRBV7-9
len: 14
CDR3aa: CASSLKGGPYEQYF

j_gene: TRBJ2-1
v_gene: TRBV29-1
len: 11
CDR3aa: CSGDPGNEQFF

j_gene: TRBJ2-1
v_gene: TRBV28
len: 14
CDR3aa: CASKGTSGGNEQFF

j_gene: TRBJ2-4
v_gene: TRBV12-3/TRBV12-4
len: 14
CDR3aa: CASSTAGLAGAQYF

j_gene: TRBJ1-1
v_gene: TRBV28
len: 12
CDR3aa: CASSSGHKKAFF

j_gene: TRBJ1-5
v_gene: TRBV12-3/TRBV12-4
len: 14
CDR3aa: CASTQKRGFQPQHF

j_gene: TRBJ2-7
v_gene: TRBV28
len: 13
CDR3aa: CAIQKQGSYEQYF

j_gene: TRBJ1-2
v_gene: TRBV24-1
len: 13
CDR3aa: CATSDSGTRGYTF

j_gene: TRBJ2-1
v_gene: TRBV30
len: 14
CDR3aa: CAWTRTAHGGEQFF